This T cell receptor beta chain was identified during a study of T cell repertoires in cytomegalovirus infection. Overall study findings and caveats: Within the response measured ex vivo, HLA-C-restricted CMV-specific TCR beta clonotypes were dominant.

TCRdb re-derived calls from the reads in MiXCR, one entry per CDR3 protein. The sample lists 750,000 to 900,000 distinct CDR3 sequences; around 29% were seen once. CDR1 MDHEN and CDR2 SYDVKM come from the germline V gene. The CDR3 runs to 13 residues. V lost 4 bases, J lost 7 bases, and 5 bases stayed unmatched. The table lists this clonotype with a few counts. Its antigen is unknown. The sequence was collected from a human donor in good health (CMV status not recorded). Some clones in this sample may be carry-over from other donors' samples. This sample comprised cultured CD8+ T cells from PBMCs, obtained from culture after CMV antigen stimulation. V is TRBV28 and J is TRBJ2-3; TRBD1 matches 7 bases. The CDR3 sequence: CASSSTGENTQYF. For the CDR3, the DNA is TGTGCCAGCAGTTCTACAGGGGAAAATACGCAGTATTTT.